These 23 T cell receptor beta chains originate from one sample sequenced in a study of cytomegalovirus exposure and HLA in healthy donors. Researchers ran the PCR with 60 Vbeta and 13 Jbeta primers. Libraries were prepared by immunoSEQ multiplex PCR; TCRdb keeps only in-frame clonotypes and omits some of them. Of approximately 160,000 clones listed, around 85% are singletons. Input material: PBMCs. These receptors all come from a man aged 45-65 years in good health and CMV-seropositive.

The J gene is TRBJ2-7, the V gene TRBV6-1; D is possibly TRBD2 (6 bases). The V and J ends lost 5 bases and 5 bases respectively, with 13 bases between them. The CDR3 is made up of 13 amino acids. Germline V CDR1 and CDR2: MNHNS, SASEGT. The CDR3 region is CASSLPGRNEQYF. The CDR3 nucleotides read TGTGCCAGCAGTCTTCCAGGGAGGAACGAGCAGTACTTC.

V is TRBV4-3 and J is TRBJ1-1, with TRBD1 matching over 12 bases. V lost 3 bases, J lost 1 base, and 3 bases stayed unmatched. Germline V gene data show CDR1 as LGHNA and CDR2 as YSLEER. CDR3 length: 16 amino acids. CDR3 amino acids: CASSQGTGGANTEAFF. CDR3 sequence (DNA): TGCGCCAGCAGCCAGGGGACAGGGGGCGCGAACACTGAAGCTTTCTTT.

The chain has TRBV10-2 and TRBJ2-5; 9 bases agree with TRBD2. The germline gives CDR1 WSHSY, CDR2 SAAADI. The CDR3 contains 14 residues. With V trimmed by 4 bases and J by 5 bases, 5 bases remained unmatched. This CDR3 is CASSASGGRETQYF. Here the CDR3 DNA reads TGCGCCAGCAGTGCCAGCGGGGGGAGGGAGACCCAGTACTTC.

The rearrangement uses TRBV6-1 and TRBJ2-5; 7 nucleotides align to TRBD1. CDR3 length equals 15 residues. Germline-derived CDR1 and CDR2 are MNHNS and SASEGT. V dropped 9 bases and J dropped 10; count of bases not matched to a gene: 20. The CDR3 DNA sequence: TGTGCCAGTAATACGCCCGGGACAGATGTAGGCGACCAGTACTTC. Protein: CASNTPGTDVGDQYF.

The rearrangement joins TRBV2 to TRBJ1-1, with 7 bases fitting TRBD1. V lost 4 bases, J lost 5 bases, and 7 bases stayed unmatched. The CDR3 sequence is 14 residues long. Germline V gives CDR1 SNHLY, CDR2 FYNNEI. CDR3: CASSVETGETEAFF. The CDR3 DNA follows: TGTGCCAGCAGTGTAGAAACAGGGGAGACTGAAGCTTTCTTT.

The chain joins TRBV5-5 to TRBJ2-7, with 14 bases matching TRBD2. V trimming: 7 bases; J trimming: 6 bases; junction bases outside the gene matches: 6. The CDR3 length is 14 residues. Germline lookup yields CDR1 SGHKS and CDR2 YYEKEE (reference sequence). CDR3 in DNA: TGTGCCAGCTTGGGACTAGCGGGAGCACTCGAGCAGTACTTC. This translates into CASLGLAGALEQYF.

The table lists this clone with a few counts. The J gene is TRBJ1-1, the V gene TRBV27, with a weak D call TRBD1 (6 bases). The CDR3 is made up of 15 amino acids. V was cut by 2 bases and J by 0 bases, with 10 bases left in between. CDR1 is MNHEY, CDR2 SMNVEV, per germline (reference sequence). The CDR3 is CASSLRQDLNTEAFF. The CDR3 bases are TGTGCCAGCAGTTTACGACAGGACTTGAACACTGAAGCTTTCTTT.

This chain links TRBV6-5 with TRBJ1-2, with 8 bases aligning to TRBD1. This CDR3 is built from 14 residues. Per germline, CDR1 MNHEY and CDR2 SVGAGI. After removal of 2 bases from V and 4 bases from J, the junction contained 3 bases not matched to a gene. CDR3 DNA: TGTGCCAGCAGTTACACAGACAGGGGCTATGGCTACACCTTC. This translates into CASSYTDRGYGYTF.

The chain uses TRBV11-1 and TRBJ2-7; 7 nucleotides align to TRBD1. Trimming removed 4 bases from V and 3 bases from J; junction bases left unmatched: 9. CDR1 is SGHAT and CDR2 is FQDESV in the germline V gene (reference sequence). CDR3 length equals 15 residues. This chain's CDR3 is CASSSRQGWGYEQYF. CDR3 sequence (DNA): TGTGCCAGCAGCTCCCGACAGGGATGGGGCTACGAGCAGTACTTC. The full variable domain, with the rest looked up from reference TRBV11-1 and TRBJ2-7, is EAEVAQSPRYKITEKSQAVAFWCDPISGHATLYWYRQILGQGPELLVQFQDESVVDDSQLPKDRFSAERLKGVDSTLKIQPAELGDSAMYLCASSSRQGWGYEQYFGPGTRLTVT.

The gene calls are TRBV6-1 and TRBJ1-5; D is undetermined. This CDR3 has 12 amino acids. CDR1 is MNHNS, CDR2 SASEGT, per germline. Trimming took 7 bases from V and 4 from J, leaving 8 bases between them. The CDR3, as DNA: TGTGCCAGCACCCAGGCAAATCAGCCCCAGCATTTT. Encoded protein: CASTQANQPQHF.

This clone was observed a few times. CDR3 sequence (DNA): TGTGCCAGCAGCGAATCGATAGAACTCTCTGGAAACACCATATATTTT. It codes for CASSESIELSGNTIYF. This chain connects TRBV14 to TRBJ1-3, with no clear D. The V and J ends lost 5 bases and 0 bases respectively, with 14 bases between them. CDR1 SGHDN and CDR2 FVKESK come from the germline V gene. The length of the CDR3 is 16 residues.

The V and J genes are TRBV5-1 and TRBJ1-4; 9 bases map to TRBD1. CDR3 length: 16 residues. V was clipped by 0 bases and J by 8 bases; unmatched bases: 8. Germline lookup yields CDR1 SGHRS and CDR2 YFSETQ. The CDR3 protein is CASSLGQGVRNEKLFF. CDR3 coding DNA: TGCGCCAGCAGCTTGGGACAGGGGGTTCGTAACGAAAAACTGTTTTTT.

This chain links TRBV5-8 with TRBJ2-7; TRBD2 aligns across 7 bases. The CDR3 runs to 15 residues. The V gene end was trimmed by 2 bases and the J gene end by 4 bases; junction bases not matched to a gene: 9. Per germline, CDR1 SGHTS and CDR2 YDEGEE. The CDR3 DNA is TGTGCCAGCAGCTTCGCGGGAGTAAGCACGTACGAGCAGTACTTC. Protein: CASSFAGVSTYEQYF.

The chain is built from TRBV6-5 and TRBJ1-2; TRBD1 agrees at 8 bases. Germline CDR1 and CDR2: MNHEY and SVGAGI. Trimming cost V 6 bases and J 4 bases; bases outside gene matches: 4. There are 13 residues in the CDR3. DNA for the CDR3: TGTGCCAGCAGGACAGGGGTCGGCTATGGCTACACCTTC. It encodes CASRTGVGYGYTF.

The CDR3 loop reads CASSQDRGTDTQYF. The CDR3 nucleotides are TGTGCCAGCAGCCAAGACAGGGGCACAGATACGCAGTATTTT. The chain couples TRBV7-2 to TRBJ2-3; 7 bases line up with TRBD1. With V trimmed by 5 bases and J by 1 base, 3 bases remained unmatched. The CDR3 is 14 amino acids. Germline V CDR1 and CDR2: SGHTA, FQGNSA. Using reference TRBV7-2 and TRBJ2-3 for the parts outside the CDR3, the full variable domain is GAGVSQSPSNKVTEKGKDVELRCDPISGHTALYWYRQSLGQGLEFLIYFQGNSAPDKSGLPSDRFSAERTGGSVSTLTIQRTQQEDSAVYLCASSQDRGTDTQYFGPGTRLTVL.

Notes on this clone: Relative to the germline gene, one junction end is altered; a read error may explain this. V usage is TRBV28 and J usage is TRBJ2-1; D may be TRBD1 (6 bases). CDR1 is MDHEN, CDR2 SYDVKM, per germline. This CDR3 has 14 residues. In nucleotides, the CDR3 is TGTGCCAGCAGTAAAAACAGGGTTTTCAATGAGCAGCTCTTC. Its translation: CASSKNRVFNEQLF.

The chain links TRBV30 to TRBJ2-5; D gene ambiguous. V lost 4 bases and J 5 bases, leaving 8 bases between the germline ends. The CDR3 sequence is 11 residues long. Germline-derived CDR1 and CDR2 are GTSNPN and SVGIG (reference sequence). The DNA of the CDR3 is TGTGCCTGGATGCGTAGTGAGACCCAGTACTTC. As protein: CAWMRSETQYF.

This clone was detected once. The chain is built from TRBV9 and TRBJ1-1; D gene unclear. Germline CDR1 and CDR2: SGDLS and YYNGEE. V shed 2 bases and J shed 3 bases, with 8 bases lying between them. The CDR3 extends over 13 amino acids. The DNA of the CDR3 is TGTGCCAGCAGCGTTTTCGGTGACACTGAAGCTTTCTTT. It codes for CASSVFGDTEAFF.

The V call is TRBV10-2, the J call TRBJ1-1; 9 bases fit TRBD1. CDR3 length: 14 residues. CDR1 and CDR2 from the germline V gene are WSHSY and SAAADI. V lost 5 bases to trimming and J lost 1 base; unmatched junction nucleotides: 2. This CDR3 is CASSSQGANTEAFF. The CDR3 coding sequence is TGCGCCAGCAGTTCACAGGGGGCGAACACTGAAGCTTTCTTT.

The J gene is TRBJ2-1, the V gene TRBV5-1, with TRBD2 matching over 11 bases. The CDR3 sequence is 15 residues long. Per germline, CDR1 SGHRS and CDR2 YFSETQ. With 0 bases clipped from V and 9 bases from J, the junction kept 5 bases outside the gene matches. The CDR3 DNA sequence: TGCGCCAGCAGCTTGGCACTAGCGGGGGATAGTGAGCAGTTCTTC. Translating gives CASSLALAGDSEQFF. Using reference TRBV5-1 and TRBJ2-1 for the parts outside the CDR3, the full variable domain is KAGVTQTPRYLIKTRGQQVTLSCSPISGHRSVSWYQQTPGQGLQFLFEYFSETQRNKGNFPGRFSGRQFSNSRSEMNVSTLELGDSALYLCASSLALAGDSEQFFGPGTRLTVL.

The chain combines TRBV29-1 with TRBJ2-3; D possibly corresponds to TRBD2 (6 bases). Germline V gives CDR1 SQVTM, CDR2 ANQGSEA. The V and J ends lost 4 bases and 4 bases respectively, with 15 bases between them. The CDR3 totals 14 residues. The CDR3: CSVGGGVGADTQYF. CDR3 nucleotides: TGCAGCGTTGGGGGAGGAGTCGGGGCAGATACGCAGTATTTT.

The chain employs TRBV28 and TRBJ2-5; 10 bases agree with TRBD2. The DNA end lines up better with TRBJ2-7; the J call may be wrong. Germline-derived CDR1 and CDR2 are MDHEN and SYDVKM. The CDR3 loop spans 17 amino acids. The DNA of the CDR3 is TGTGCCAGCAGTTTCTTAAGGGCTAGCGGGAGCTCCTACGAGCAGTACTTC. It yields the protein CASSFLRASGSSYEQYF.

The chain links TRBV2 to TRBJ1-2, with D maybe TRBD1 (5 bases). Per the germline V gene, CDR1 is SNHLY and CDR2 is FYNNEI. V lost 4 bases to trimming and J lost 2 bases, with 8 bases between them. CDR3 length equals 13 residues. CDR3 sequence: CASSGGGNYGYTF. CDR3 nucleotides: TGTGCCAGCAGTGGGGGGGGGAACTATGGCTACACCTTC.